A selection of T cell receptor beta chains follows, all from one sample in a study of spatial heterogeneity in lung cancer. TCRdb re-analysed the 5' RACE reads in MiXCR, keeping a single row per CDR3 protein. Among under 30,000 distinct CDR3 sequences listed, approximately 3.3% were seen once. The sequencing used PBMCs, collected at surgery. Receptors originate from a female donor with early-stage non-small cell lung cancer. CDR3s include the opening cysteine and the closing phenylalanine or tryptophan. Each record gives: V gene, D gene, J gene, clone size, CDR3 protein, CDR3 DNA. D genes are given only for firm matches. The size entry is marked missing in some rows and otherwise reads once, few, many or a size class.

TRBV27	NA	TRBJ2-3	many	CASRSGRGPDTQYF	TGTGCCAGCAGGAGTGGGAGGGGGCCAGATACGCAGTATTTT
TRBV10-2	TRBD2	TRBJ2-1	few	CASSRTRTYNEQFF	TGCGCCAGCAGTCGGACTAGAACTTACAATGAGCAGTTCTTC
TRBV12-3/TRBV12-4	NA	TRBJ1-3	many	CASSLAARVGSGNTIYF	TGTGCCAGCAGTTTAGCCGCCAGAGTGGGCTCTGGAAACACCATATATTTT
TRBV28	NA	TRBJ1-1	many	CASTGGYTEAFF	TGTGCCAGCACTGGGGGGTACACTGAAGCTTTCTTT
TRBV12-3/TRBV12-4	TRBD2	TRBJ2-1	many	CASILAGTYNEQFF	TGTGCCAGCATTTTAGCGGGGACTTACAATGAGCAGTTCTTC
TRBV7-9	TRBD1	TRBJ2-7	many	CASSLGPGTASTGIYEQYF	TGTGCCAGCAGCTTAGGCCCCGGGACAGCCTCTACCGGCATCTACGAGCAGTACTTC
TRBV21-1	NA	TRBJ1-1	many	CASKSNSVNTEAFF	TGTGCCAGCAAAAGTAACAGCGTAAACACTGAAGCTTTCTTT
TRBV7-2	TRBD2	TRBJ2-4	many	CASRRGGSRVVKNIQYF	TGTGCCAGCAGGAGGGGAGGGTCCAGGGTAGTCAAAAACATTCAGTACTTC
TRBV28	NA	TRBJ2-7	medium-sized	CASSSPSTGLTYEQYF	TGTGCCAGCAGTTCCCCTTCGACAGGACTTACCTACGAGCAGTACTTC
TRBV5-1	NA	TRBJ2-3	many	CASSLLGTDTQYF	TGCGCCAGCAGCTTGTTAGGAACAGATACGCAGTATTTT
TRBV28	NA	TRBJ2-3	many	CASSLEGGRDTQYF	TGTGCCAGCAGTCTAGAAGGAGGGCGGGATACGCAGTATTTT
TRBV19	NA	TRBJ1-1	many	CASSIDSRGNTEAFF	TGTGCCAGTAGTATAGATTCTCGGGGGAACACTGAAGCTTTCTTT
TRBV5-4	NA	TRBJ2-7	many	CASSLSGTTTIEQYF	TGTGCCAGCAGCTTGTCCGGGACCACGACTATAGAGCAGTACTTC
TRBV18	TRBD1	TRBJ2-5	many	CASSRDRNGETQYF	TGTGCCAGCTCACGGGACAGAAACGGGGAGACCCAGTACTTC
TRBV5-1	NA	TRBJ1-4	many	CATADERDEKLFF	TGCGCCACCGCGGACGAGCGGGATGAAAAACTGTTTTTT
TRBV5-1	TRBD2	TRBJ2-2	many	CASTGLAGSGTGELFF	TGCGCCAGCACGGGACTAGCGGGATCAGGCACCGGGGAGCTGTTTTTT
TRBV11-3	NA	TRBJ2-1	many	CASSLGLSASSYNEQFF	TGTGCCAGCAGCTTAGGACTTAGCGCTAGCTCCTACAATGAGCAGTTCTTC
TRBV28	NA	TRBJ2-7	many	CASSPTSYEQYF	TGTGCCAGCAGTCCGACTAGCTACGAGCAGTACTTC
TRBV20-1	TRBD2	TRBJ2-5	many	CSARARAGVPETQYF	TGCAGTGCTAGAGCTCGTGCGGGAGTCCCAGAGACCCAGTACTTC
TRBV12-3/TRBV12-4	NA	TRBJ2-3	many	CASGRPVGDTQYF	TGTGCCAGCGGCCGTCCTGTAGGGGATACGCAGTATTTT
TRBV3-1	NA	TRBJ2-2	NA	CASSPLGGTNTGELFF	TGTGCCAGCAGCCCATTAGGGGGAACGAACACCGGGGAGCTGTTTTTT
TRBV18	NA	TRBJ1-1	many	CASSRDTHTEAFF	TGTGCCAGCTCACGGGACACACACACTGAAGCTTTCTTT
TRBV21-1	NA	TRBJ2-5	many	CASSKERLETQYF	TGTGCCAGCAGCAAAGAACGGTTGGAGACCCAGTACTTC
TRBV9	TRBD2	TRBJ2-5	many	CASSGWGGSKTQYF	TGTGCCAGCAGCGGATGGGGAGGGTCCAAGACCCAGTACTTC
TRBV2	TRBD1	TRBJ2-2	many	CASRLGTGWGELFF	TGTGCCAGCAGACTTGGGACAGGTTGGGGGGAGCTGTTTTTT
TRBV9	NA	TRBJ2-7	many	CASSVANIGTYEQYF	TGTGCCAGCAGCGTAGCGAATATCGGGACCTACGAGCAGTACTTC
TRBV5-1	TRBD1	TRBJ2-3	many	CASSRTGGQLTDTQYF	TGCGCCAGCAGCAGGACAGGGGGCCAATTGACAGATACGCAGTATTTT
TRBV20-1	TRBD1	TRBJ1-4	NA	CSVVDRGNEKLFF	TGCAGTGTAGTCGACAGGGGGAATGAAAAACTGTTTTTT
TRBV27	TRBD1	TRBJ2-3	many	CASSRRDRSTDTQYF	TGTGCCAGCAGTCGCCGGGACAGAAGCACAGATACGCAGTATTTT
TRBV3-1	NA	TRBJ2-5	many	CASSHWDTEETQYF	TGTGCCAGCAGCCACTGGGACACCGAAGAGACCCAGTACTTC
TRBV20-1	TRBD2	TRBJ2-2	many	CSARESPLGRGNTGELFF	TGCAGTGCTAGAGAATCCCCCTTGGGGAGGGGAAACACCGGGGAGCTGTTTTTT
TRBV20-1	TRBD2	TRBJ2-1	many	CSARTGLAGVYNEQFF	TGCAGTGCTAGAACGGGACTAGCGGGAGTCTACAATGAGCAGTTCTTC
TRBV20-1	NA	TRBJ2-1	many	CSARNEQFF	TGCAGTGCTCGCAATGAGCAGTTCTTC
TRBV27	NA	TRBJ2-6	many	CASSSDGSGANVLTF	TGTGCCAGCAGTAGCGACGGCTCTGGGGCCAACGTCCTGACTTTC
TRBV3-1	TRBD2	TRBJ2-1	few	CASSQLVASGSNEQFF	TGTGCCAGCAGCCAATTAGTGGCTAGCGGGAGCAATGAGCAGTTCTTC
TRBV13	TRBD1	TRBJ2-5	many	CASSNSRTGGKTQYF	TGTGCCAGCAGCAACTCCCGGACAGGGGGGAAGACCCAGTACTTC
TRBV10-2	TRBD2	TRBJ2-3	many	CASSRTSRGAGGQYF	TGCGCCAGCAGCAGGACTAGTCGGGGAGCGGGTGGGCAGTATTTT
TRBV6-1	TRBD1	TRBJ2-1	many	CASSEVYRQGAGNEQFF	TGTGCCAGCAGTGAAGTTTATCGACAGGGGGCTGGCAATGAGCAGTTCTTC
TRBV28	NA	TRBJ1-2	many	CASSSATNYGYTF	TGTGCCAGCAGTTCGGCGACTAACTATGGCTACACCTTC
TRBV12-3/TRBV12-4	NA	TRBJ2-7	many	CASSPSPPYEQYF	TGTGCCAGCAGCCCCTCCCCCCCTTACGAGCAGTACTTC
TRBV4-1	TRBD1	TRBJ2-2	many	CASSQVADRGRNTGELFF	TGCGCCAGCAGCCAAGTAGCAGACAGGGGCCGCAACACCGGGGAGCTGTTTTTT
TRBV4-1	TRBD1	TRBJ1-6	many	CASSQGTGVNSPLHF	TGCGCCAGCAGCCAAGGGACAGGGGTCAATTCACCCCTCCACTTT
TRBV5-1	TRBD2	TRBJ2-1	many	CASSWTGTSGSDEQFF	TGCGCCAGCAGCTGGACCGGGACTAGCGGGAGTGATGAGCAGTTCTTC
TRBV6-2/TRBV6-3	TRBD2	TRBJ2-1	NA	CASSYSELANSYNEQFF	TGTGCCAGCAGTTACTCCGAACTAGCGAACTCCTACAATGAGCAGTTCTTC
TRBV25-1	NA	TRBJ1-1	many	CASSGLGLNTEAFF	TGTGCCAGCAGTGGCCTGGGTCTGAACACTGAAGCTTTCTTT
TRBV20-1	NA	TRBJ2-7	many	CSAREGPSYEQYF	TGCAGTGCTAGAGAGGGCCCCTCCTACGAGCAGTACTTC
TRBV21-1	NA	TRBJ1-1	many	CASSKYGTYTEAFF	TGTGCCAGCAGCAAGTACGGGACATACACTGAAGCTTTCTTT
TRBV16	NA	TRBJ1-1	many	CASSPSGTEAFF	TGTGCCAGCAGCCCCAGTGGCACTGAAGCTTTCTTT
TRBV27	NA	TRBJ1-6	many	CASSGSRGSPLHF	TGTGCCAGCAGTGGGTCGCGGGGTTCACCCCTCCACTTT
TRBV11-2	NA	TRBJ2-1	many	CASSLGVYNEQFF	TGTGCCAGCAGCTTAGGAGTGTACAATGAGCAGTTCTTC
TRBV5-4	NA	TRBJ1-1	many	CASSPRTVAISNTEAFF	TGTGCCAGCAGCCCCAGGACAGTAGCCATTTCGAACACTGAAGCTTTCTTT
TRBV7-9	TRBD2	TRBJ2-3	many	CASSPPAGFTDTQYF	TGTGCCAGCAGCCCACCAGCGGGATTCACAGATACGCAGTATTTT
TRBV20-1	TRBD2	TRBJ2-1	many	CSAKLAVYNEQFF	TGCAGTGCTAAACTAGCGGTCTACAATGAGCAGTTCTTC
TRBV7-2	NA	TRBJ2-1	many	CASSPPMVNEQFF	TGTGCCAGCAGTCCCCCGATGGTCAATGAGCAGTTCTTC
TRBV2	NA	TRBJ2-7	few	CATRWDTYYEQYF	TGTGCCACGCGCTGGGACACCTACTACGAGCAGTACTTC
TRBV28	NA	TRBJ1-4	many	CASSLLARGATNEKLFF	TGTGCCAGCAGTTTACTGGCCCGCGGGGCAACTAATGAAAAACTGTTTTTT
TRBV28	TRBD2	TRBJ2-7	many	CASRSGSREQYF	TGTGCCAGCAGGAGCGGGAGTCGCGAGCAGTACTTC
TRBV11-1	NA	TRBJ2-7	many	CASSLAAAWDGEQYF	TGTGCCAGCAGCTTAGCAGCTGCGTGGGACGGGGAGCAGTACTTC
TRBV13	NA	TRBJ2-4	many	CASSRSGAKNIQYF	TGTGCCAGCAGCCGTAGCGGAGCCAAAAACATTCAGTACTTC
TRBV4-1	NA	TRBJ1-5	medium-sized	CASSQVDLRVGGPQHF	TGCGCCAGCAGCCAAGTGGACTTAAGGGTCGGCGGGCCCCAGCATTTT